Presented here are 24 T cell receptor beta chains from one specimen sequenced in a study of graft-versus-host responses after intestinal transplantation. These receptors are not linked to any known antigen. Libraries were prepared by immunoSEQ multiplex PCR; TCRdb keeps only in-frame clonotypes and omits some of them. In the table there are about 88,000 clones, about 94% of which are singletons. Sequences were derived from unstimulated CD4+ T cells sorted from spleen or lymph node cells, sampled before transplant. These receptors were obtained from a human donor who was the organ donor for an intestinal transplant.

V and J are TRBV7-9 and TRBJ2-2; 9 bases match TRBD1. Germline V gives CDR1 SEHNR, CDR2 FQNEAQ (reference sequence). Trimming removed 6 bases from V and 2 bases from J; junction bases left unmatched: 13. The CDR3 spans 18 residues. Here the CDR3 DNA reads TGTGCCAGCAGACTGGGGACAGGGACTTCGGGAAACACCGGGGAGCTGTTTTTT. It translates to CASRLGTGTSGNTGELFF.

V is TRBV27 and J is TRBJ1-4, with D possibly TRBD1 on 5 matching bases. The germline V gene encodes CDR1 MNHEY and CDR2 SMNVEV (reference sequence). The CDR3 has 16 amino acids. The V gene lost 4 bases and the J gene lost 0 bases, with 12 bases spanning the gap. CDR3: CASSWRGVATNEKLFF. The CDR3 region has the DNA TGTGCCAGCAGTTGGCGGGGGGTTGCAACTAATGAAAAACTGTTTTTT.

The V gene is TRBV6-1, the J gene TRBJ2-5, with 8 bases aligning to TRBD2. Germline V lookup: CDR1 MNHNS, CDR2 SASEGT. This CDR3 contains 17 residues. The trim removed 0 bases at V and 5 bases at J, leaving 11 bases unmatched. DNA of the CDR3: TGTGCCAGCAGTGAAGCGCTTGGCGCGGGGGGTGTTGAGACCCAGTACTTC. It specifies CASSEALGAGGVETQYF.

The CDR3, as DNA: TGTGCCAGAAGCTCAGACAGGTACTCCTACGAGCAGTACTTC. Its protein product is CARSSDRYSYEQYF. The chain joins TRBV5-3 to TRBJ2-7, with TRBD1 as a possible D gene (6 bases). TRBV5-3 is an ORF, and what it does is uncertain. The CDR3 contains 14 residues. The V end was cut by 3 bases, the J end by 0 bases, with 10 bases between.

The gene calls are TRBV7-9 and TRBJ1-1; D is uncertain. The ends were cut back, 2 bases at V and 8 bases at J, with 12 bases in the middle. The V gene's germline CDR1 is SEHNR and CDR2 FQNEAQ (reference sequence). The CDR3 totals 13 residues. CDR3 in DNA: TGTGCCAGCAGCTTATTCTGGACGGACGAAGCTTTCTTT. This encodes CASSLFWTDEAFF.

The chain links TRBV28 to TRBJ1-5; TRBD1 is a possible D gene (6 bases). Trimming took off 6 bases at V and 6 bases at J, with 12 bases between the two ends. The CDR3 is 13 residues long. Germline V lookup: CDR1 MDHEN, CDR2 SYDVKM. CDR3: CASRQGFGQPQHF. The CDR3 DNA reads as TGTGCCAGCAGGCAGGGGTTTGGTCAGCCCCAGCATTTT.

CDR3 DNA: TGTGCCAGCAGCGTGGGCCACCCCACAGATACGCAGTATTTT. Translation: CASSVGHPTDTQYF. The chain carries TRBV9 and TRBJ2-3; no definite D call. The CDR3 contains 14 residues. Germline assignment: CDR1 SGDLS and CDR2 YYNGEE. V was shortened by 2 bases and J by 2 bases, with 9 bases between the two germline ends.

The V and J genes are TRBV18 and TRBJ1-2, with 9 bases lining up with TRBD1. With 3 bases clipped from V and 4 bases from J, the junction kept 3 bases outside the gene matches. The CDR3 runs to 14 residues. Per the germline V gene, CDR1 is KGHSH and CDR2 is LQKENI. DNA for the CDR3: TGTGCCAGCTCACCGGGACAGGGACTCTATGGCTACACCTTC. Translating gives CASSPGQGLYGYTF.

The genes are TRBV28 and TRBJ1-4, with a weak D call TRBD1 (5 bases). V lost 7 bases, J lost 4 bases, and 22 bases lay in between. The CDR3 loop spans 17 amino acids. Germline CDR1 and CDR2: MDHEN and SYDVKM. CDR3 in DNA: TGTGCCAGCACCATCGCCGGGCCCTCGGGGGTTAATGAAAAACTGTTTTTT. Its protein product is CASTIAGPSGVNEKLFF.

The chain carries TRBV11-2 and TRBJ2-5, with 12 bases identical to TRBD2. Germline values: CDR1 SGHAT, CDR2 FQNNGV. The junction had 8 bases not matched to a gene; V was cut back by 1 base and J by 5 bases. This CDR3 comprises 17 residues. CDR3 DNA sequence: TGTGCCAGCAGCTTAGCGCTAGCGGGGGGGAAGGGGGAGACCCAGTACTTC. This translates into CASSLALAGGKGETQYF.

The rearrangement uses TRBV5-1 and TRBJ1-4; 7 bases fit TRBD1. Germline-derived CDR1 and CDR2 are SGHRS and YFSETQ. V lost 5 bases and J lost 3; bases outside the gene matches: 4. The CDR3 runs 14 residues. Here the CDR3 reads CASSWDSSNEKLFF. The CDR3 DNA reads TGCGCCAGCAGTTGGGACAGCTCTAATGAAAAACTGTTTTTT.

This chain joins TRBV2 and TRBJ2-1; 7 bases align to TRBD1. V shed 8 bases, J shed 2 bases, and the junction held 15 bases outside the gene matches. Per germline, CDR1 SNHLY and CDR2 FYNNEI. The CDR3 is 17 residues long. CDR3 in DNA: TGTGCCAGCCAAAAAGCCGGGACAGCCGCACCCTACAATGAGCAGTTCTTC. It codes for CASQKAGTAAPYNEQFF. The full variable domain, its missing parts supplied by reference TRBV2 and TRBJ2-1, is EPEVTQTPSHQVTQMGQEVILRCVPISNHLYFYWYRQILGQKVEFLVSFYNNEISEKSEIFDDQFSVERPDGSNFTLKIRSTKLEDSAMYFCASQKAGTAAPYNEQFFGPGTRLTVL.

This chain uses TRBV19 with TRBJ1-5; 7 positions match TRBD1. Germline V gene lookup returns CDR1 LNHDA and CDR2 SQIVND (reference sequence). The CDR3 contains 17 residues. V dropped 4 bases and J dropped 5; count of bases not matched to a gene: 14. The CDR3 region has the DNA TGTGCCAGTAGTACTGGGCCACAGGGGATCGGCGATCAGCCCCAGCATTTT. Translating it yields CASSTGPQGIGDQPQHF. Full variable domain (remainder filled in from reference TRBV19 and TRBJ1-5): DGGITQSPKYLFRKEGQNVTLSCEQNLNHDAMYWYRQDPGQGLRLIYYSQIVNDFQKGDIAEGYSVSREKKESFPLTVTSAQKNPTAFYLCASSTGPQGIGDQPQHFGDGTRLSIL.

CDR3 in amino acids: CASSSYYRGHKNIQYF. The CDR3 coding sequence is TGCGCCAGCAGCTCGTACTACAGGGGGCACAAAAACATTCAGTACTTC. This chain connects TRBV5-1 to TRBJ2-4, with 9 bases aligning to TRBD1. The V segment lost 3 bases and the J segment 3 bases; nucleotides outside the gene matches: 7. The germline CDR1 and CDR2 sequences are SGHRS and YFSETQ. The CDR3 is 16 amino acids.

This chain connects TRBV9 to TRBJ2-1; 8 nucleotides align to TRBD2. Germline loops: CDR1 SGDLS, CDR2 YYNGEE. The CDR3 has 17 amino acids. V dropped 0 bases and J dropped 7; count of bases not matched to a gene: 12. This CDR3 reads CASSVAGVGSGANEQFF. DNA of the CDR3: TGTGCCAGCAGCGTAGCGGGGGTTGGTAGCGGGGCTAATGAGCAGTTCTTC.

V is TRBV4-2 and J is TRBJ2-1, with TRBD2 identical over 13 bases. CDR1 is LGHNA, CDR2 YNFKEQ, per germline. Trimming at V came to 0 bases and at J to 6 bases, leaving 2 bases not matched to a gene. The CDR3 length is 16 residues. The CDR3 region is CASSQELAGGPNEQFF. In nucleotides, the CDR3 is TGTGCCAGCAGCCAAGAACTAGCGGGGGGGCCCAATGAGCAGTTCTTC.

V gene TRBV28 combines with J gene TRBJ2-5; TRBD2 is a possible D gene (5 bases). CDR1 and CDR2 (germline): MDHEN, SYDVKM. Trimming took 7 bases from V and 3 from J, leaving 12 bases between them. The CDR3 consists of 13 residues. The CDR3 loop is CASTRRTEETQYF. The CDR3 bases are TGTGCCAGCACAAGGCGGACTGAAGAGACCCAGTACTTC.

CDR3 loop: CASTRGGANVLTF. CDR3 nucleotides: TGTGCCAGCACGAGGGGTGGGGCCAACGTCCTGACTTTC. This chain links TRBV27 with TRBJ2-6; D is perhaps TRBD1 or TRBD2 (5 bases each). The CDR3 sequence is 13 residues long. Germline V CDR1 and CDR2: MNHEY, SMNVEV (reference sequence). V was cut by 7 bases and J by 3 bases, with 7 bases left in between.

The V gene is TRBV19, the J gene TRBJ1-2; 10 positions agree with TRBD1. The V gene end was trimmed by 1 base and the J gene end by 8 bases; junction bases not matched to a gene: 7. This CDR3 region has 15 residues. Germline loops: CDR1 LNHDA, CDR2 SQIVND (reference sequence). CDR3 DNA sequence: TGTGCCAGTAGTATAGGAGACAGGGGGCTTGTCGGCTACACCTTC. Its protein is CASSIGDRGLVGYTF.

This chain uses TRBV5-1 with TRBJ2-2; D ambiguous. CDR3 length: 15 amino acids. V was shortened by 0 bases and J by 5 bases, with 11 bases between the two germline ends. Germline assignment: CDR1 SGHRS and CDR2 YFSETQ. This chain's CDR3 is CASSLDSSRTGELFF. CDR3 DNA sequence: TGCGCCAGCAGCTTGGACAGCTCGAGGACCGGGGAGCTGTTTTTT.

As DNA, the CDR3 is TGTGCCAGCTCACCACGCCAGGGGATCTCTGGAAACACCATATATTTT. Protein product: CASSPRQGISGNTIYF. The chain uses TRBV18 and TRBJ1-3, with a possible D match to TRBD1 (6 bases). The CDR3 has 16 amino acids. Germline values: CDR1 KGHSH, CDR2 LQKENI. V was cut by 1 base and J by 0 bases, with 10 bases left in between. The entire variable domain, with the rest obtained from reference TRBV18 and TRBJ1-3, is as follows: NAGVMQNPRHLVRRRGQEARLRCSPMKGHSHVYWYRQLPEEGLKFMVYLQKENIIDESGMPKERFSAEFPKEGPSILRIQQVVRGDSAAYFCASSPRQGISGNTIYFGEGSWLTVV.

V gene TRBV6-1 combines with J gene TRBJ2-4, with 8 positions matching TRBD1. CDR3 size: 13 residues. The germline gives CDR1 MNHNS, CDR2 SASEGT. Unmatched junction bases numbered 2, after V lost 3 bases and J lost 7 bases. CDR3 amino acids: CASSDTGGNIQYF. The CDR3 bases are TGTGCCAGCAGTGACACAGGGGGGAACATTCAGTACTTC.

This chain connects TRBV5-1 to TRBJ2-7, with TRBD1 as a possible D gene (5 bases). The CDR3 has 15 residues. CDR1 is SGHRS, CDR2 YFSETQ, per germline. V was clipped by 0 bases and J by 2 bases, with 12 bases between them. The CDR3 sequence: CASSLGPQGTYEQYF. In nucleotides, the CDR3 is TGCGCCAGCAGCTTGGGGCCTCAGGGTACCTACGAGCAGTACTTC.

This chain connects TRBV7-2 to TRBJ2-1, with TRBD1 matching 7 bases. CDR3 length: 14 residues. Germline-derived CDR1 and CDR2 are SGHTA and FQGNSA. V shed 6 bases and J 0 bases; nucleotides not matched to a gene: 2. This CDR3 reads CASSGTASYNEQFF. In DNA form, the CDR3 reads TGTGCCAGCAGTGGGACAGCCTCCTACAATGAGCAGTTCTTC. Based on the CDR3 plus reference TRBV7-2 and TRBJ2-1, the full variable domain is GAGVSQSPSNKVTEKGKDVELRCDPISGHTALYWYRQSLGQGLEFLIYFQGNSAPDKSGLPSDRFSAERTGGSVSTLTIQRTQQEDSAVYLCASSGTASYNEQFFGPGTRLTVL.